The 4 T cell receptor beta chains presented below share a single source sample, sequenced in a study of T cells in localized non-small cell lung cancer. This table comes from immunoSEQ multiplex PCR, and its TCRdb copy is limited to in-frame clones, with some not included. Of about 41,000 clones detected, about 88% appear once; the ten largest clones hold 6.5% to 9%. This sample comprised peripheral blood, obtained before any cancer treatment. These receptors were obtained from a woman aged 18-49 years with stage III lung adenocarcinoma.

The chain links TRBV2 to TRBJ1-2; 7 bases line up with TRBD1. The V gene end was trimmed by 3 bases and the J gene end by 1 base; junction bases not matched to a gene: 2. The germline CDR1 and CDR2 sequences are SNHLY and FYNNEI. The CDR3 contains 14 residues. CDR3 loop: CASSDYRGNYGYTF. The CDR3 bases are TGTGCCAGCAGTGATTACAGGGGTAACTATGGCTACACCTTC.

The CDR3 loop is CASSSLRDRRYEQYF. The CDR3 DNA reads TGTGCCAGCAGCTCCCTCCGGGACAGGCGCTACGAGCAGTACTTC. This chain links TRBV11-2 with TRBJ2-7; 8 nucleotides match TRBD1. J was trimmed by 3 bases and V by 4 bases; bases with no gene match: 8. The CDR3 has 15 residues. Looked up from germline, CDR1 is SGHAT and CDR2 is FQNNGV.

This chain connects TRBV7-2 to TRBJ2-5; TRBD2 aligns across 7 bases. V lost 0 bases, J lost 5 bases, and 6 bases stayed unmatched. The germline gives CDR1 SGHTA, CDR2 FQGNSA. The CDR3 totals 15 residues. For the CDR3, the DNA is TGTGCCAGCAGCTTAGCGTTCGCGGGGGAGGAGACCCAGTACTTC. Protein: CASSLAFAGEETQYF.

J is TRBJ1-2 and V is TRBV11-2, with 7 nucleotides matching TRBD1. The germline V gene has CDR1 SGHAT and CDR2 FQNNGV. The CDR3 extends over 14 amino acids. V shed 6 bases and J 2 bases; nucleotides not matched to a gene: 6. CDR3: CASREGARNYGYTF. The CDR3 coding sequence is TGTGCCAGCAGGGAGGGGGCGCGAAACTATGGCTACACCTTC.